The source of this TCR beta chain is a study of CXCR3-negative and CXCR3-positive naive CD8 T cells. Overall study results and limits: Naive cells with CXCR3 showed TRB CDR3s that were more hydrophobic than those in CXCR3-negative naive cells.

The CDR3 has 12 residues. Germline CDR1 is SGHVS and CDR2 is FNYEAQ. Libraries of TRB cDNA were made by 5' RACE and carried UMIs. TCRdb reprocessed the 5' RACE reads and stores each CDR3 protein as one record, lacking DNA. The sample totals some 120,000 distinct CDR3 sequences. Per CD8+ T cell subset, triplicate sorts of 300,000 cells each were done. As concerns this clonotype: Its target is not known.

The J gene is TRBJ2-3, the V gene TRBV7-6; the D call from TCRdb, TRBD1, cannot be confirmed without DNA. Sequenced: naive CXCR3+ CD8+ T cells from blood. Indicated subset: CD45RO-CCR7+CD27+CD95- naive CD8+ T cells expressing CXCR3 (TNR3+). This clonotype was sampled from a human donor in good health. Some clones in this sample may be carry-over from other donors' samples. The CDR3 loop is CASSLREDTQYF.